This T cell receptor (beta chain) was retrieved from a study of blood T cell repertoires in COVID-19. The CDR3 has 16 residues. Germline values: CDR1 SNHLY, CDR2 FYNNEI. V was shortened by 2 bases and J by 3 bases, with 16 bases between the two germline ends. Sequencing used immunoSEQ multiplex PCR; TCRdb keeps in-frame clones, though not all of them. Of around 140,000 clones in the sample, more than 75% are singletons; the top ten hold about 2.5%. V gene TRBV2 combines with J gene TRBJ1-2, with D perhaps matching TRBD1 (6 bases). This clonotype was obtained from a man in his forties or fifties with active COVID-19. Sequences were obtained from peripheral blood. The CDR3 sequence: CASSEFQGPNDYGYTF. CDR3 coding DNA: TGTGCCAGCAGTGAATTCCAGGGGCCTAACGACTATGGCTACACCTTC.